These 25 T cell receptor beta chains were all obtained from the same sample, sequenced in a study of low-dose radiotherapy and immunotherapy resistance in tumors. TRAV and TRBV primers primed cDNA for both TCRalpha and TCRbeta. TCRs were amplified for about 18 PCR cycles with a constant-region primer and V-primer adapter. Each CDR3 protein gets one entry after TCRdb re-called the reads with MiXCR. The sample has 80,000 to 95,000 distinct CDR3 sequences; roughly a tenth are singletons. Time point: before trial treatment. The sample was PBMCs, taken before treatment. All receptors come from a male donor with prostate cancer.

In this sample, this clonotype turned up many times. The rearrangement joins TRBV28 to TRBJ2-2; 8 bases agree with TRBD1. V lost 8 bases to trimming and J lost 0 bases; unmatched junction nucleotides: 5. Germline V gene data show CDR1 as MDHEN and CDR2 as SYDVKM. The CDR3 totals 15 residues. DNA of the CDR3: TGTGCCAGCCGAACAGGGGGGTCGAACACCGGGGAGCTGTTTTTT. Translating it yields CASRTGGSNTGELFF.

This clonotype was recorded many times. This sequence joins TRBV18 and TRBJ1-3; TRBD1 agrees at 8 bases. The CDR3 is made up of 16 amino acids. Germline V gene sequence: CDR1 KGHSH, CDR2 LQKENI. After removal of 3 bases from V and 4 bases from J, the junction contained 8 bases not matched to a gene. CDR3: CASSPLGGQGGNTIYF. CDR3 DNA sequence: TGTGCCAGCTCACCCCTCGGAGGACAGGGAGGAAACACCATATATTTT.

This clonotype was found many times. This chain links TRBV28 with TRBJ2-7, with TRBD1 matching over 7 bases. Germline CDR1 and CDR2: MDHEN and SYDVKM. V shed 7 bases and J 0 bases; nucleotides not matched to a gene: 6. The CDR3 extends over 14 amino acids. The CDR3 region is CASTYRDSSYEQYF. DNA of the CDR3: TGTGCCAGCACCTACCGGGACAGCTCCTACGAGCAGTACTTC.

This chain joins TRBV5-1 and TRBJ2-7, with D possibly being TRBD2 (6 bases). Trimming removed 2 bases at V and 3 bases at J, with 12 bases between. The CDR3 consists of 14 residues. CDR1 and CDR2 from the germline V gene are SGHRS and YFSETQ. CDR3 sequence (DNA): TGCGCCAGCAGCTTTCGATGGGGACTCTACGAGCAGTACTTC. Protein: CASSFRWGLYEQYF.

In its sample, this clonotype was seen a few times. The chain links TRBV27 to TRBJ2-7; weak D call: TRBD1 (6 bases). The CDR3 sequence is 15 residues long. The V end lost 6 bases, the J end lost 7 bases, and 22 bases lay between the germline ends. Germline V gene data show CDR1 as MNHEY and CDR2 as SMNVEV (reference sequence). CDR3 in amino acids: CASRPNLQQGSEQYF. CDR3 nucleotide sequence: TGTGCCAGCAGACCTAACCTCCAACAGGGTTCGGAGCAGTACTTC.

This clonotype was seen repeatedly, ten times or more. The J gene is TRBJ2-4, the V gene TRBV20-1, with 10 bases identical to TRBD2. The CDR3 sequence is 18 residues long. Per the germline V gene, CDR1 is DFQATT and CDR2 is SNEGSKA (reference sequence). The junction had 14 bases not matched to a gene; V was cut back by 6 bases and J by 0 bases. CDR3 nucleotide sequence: TGCAGTGCCGACCCTAGCGGGAGTAATTCTGAAGCCAAAAACATTCAGTACTTC. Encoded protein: CSADPSGSNSEAKNIQYF.

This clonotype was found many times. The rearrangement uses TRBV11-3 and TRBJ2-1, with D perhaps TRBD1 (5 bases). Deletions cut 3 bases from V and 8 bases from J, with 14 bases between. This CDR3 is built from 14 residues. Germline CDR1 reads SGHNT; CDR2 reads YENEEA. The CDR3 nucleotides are TGTGCCAGCAGCTTCCGGGTAGGGGTGGATGAGCAGTTCTTC. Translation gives CASSFRVGVDEQFF.

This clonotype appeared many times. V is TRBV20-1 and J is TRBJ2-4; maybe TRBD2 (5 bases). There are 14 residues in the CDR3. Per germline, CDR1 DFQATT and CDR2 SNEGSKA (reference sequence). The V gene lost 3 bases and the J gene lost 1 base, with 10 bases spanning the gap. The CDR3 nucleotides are TGCAGTGCTAGGGTAGCGCCCGCCAAAAACATTCAGTACTTC. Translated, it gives CSARVAPAKNIQYF.

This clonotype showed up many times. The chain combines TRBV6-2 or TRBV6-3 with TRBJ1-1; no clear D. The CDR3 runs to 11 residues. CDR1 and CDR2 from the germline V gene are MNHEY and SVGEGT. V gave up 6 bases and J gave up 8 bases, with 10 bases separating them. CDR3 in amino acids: CASSYTREAFF. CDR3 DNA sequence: TGTGCCAGCAGCTATACACGGGAAGCTTTCTTT.

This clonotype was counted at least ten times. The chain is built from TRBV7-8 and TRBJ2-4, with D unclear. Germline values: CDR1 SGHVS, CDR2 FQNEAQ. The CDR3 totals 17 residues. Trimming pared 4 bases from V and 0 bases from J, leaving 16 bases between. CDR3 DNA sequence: TGTGCCAGCAGCTACCCTAGTTGGCCGCTAGCCAAAAACATTCAGTACTTC. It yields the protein CASSYPSWPLAKNIQYF. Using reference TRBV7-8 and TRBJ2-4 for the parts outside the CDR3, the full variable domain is GAGVSQSPRYKVAKRGQDVALRCDPISGHVSLFWYQQALGQGPEFLTYFQNEAQLDKSGLPSDRFFAERPEGSVSTLKIQRTQQEDSAVYLCASSYPSWPLAKNIQYFGAGTRLSVL.

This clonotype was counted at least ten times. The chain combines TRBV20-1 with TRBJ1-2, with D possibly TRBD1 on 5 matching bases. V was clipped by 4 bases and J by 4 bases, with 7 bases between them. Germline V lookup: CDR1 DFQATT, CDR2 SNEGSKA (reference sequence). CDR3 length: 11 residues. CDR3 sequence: CSATGIYGYTF. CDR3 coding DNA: TGCAGTGCTACAGGGATCTATGGCTACACCTTC.

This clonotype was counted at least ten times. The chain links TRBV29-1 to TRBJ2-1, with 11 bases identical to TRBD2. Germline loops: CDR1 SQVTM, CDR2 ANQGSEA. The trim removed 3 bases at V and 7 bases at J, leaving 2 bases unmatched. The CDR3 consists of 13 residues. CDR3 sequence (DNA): TGCAGCGTTGACCTAGCGGGAGGTAATGAGCAGTTCTTC. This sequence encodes CSVDLAGGNEQFF.

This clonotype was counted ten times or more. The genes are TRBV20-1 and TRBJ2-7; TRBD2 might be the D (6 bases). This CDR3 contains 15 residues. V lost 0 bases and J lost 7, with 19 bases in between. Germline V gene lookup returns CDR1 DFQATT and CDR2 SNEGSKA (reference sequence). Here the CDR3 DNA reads TGCAGTGCTAGAGATCGGGGGACTTCCGGACATGAGCAGTACTTC. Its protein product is CSARDRGTSGHEQYF.

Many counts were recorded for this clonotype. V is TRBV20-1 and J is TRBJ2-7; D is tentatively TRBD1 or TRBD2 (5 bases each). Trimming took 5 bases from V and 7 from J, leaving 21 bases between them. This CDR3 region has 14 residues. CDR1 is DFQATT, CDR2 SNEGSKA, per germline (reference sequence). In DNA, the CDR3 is TGCAGTGCTGGAACTCCGAGGGGTTTGGGGGAGCAGTACTTC. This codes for CSAGTPRGLGEQYF.

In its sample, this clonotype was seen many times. In DNA, the CDR3 is TGCAGCGTTAGTGATCCTCCCGAGCAGTACTTC. Protein: CSVSDPPEQYF. V usage is TRBV29-1 and J usage is TRBJ2-7; D unclear. The CDR3 is made up of 11 amino acids. V was clipped by 5 bases and J by 6 bases, with 11 bases between them. Germline V gives CDR1 SQVTM, CDR2 ANQGSEA.

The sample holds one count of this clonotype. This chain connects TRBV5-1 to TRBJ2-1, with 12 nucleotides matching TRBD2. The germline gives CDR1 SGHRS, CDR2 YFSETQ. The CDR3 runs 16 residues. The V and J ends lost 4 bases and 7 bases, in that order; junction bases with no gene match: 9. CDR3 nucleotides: TGCGCCAGCAGCACCGGTTCGACTAGCGGGAGTAATGAGCAGTTCTTC. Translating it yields CASSTGSTSGSNEQFF.

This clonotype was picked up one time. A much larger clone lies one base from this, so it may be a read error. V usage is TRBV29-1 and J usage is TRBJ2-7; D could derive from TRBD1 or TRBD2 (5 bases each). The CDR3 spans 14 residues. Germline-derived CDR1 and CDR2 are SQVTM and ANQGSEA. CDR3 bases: TGCAGCGTGATCGGGACCGGGAAATCCTCCGAGCAGTACTTC. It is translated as CSVIGTGKSSEQYF.

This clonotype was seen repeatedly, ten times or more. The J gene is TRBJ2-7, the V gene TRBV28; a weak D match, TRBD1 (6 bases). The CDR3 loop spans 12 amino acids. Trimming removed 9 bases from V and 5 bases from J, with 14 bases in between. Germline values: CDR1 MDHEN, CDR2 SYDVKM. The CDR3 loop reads CASTGNWNEQYF. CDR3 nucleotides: TGTGCCAGTACAGGGAATTGGAACGAGCAGTACTTC.

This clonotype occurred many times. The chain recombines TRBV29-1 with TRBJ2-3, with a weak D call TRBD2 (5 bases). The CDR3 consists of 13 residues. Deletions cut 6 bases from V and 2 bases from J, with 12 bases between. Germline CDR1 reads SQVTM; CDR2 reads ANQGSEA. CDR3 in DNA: TGCAGCGTCCACGGGATTCTCACAGATACGCAGTATTTT. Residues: CSVHGILTDTQYF.

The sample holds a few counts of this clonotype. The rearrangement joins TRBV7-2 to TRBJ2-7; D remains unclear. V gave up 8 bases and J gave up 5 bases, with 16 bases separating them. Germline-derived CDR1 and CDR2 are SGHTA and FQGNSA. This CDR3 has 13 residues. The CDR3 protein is CASSVMQTHEQYF. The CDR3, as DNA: TGTGCCAGCTCGGTTATGCAAACCCACGAGCAGTACTTC.

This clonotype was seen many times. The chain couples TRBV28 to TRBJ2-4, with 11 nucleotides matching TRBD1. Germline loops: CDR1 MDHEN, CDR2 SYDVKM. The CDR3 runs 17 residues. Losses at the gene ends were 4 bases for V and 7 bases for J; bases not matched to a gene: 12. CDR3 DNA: TGTGCCAGCAGTTCTTCCGGGACAGGGGGTCGGCCGAACATTCAGTACTTC. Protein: CASSSSGTGGRPNIQYF.

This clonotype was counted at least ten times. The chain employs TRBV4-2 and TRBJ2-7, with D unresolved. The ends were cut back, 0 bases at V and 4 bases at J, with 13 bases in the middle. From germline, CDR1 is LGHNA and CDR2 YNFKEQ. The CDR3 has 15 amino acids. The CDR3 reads CASSQESGFNYEQYF. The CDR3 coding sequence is TGTGCCAGCAGCCAAGAAAGTGGGTTTAATTACGAGCAGTACTTC.

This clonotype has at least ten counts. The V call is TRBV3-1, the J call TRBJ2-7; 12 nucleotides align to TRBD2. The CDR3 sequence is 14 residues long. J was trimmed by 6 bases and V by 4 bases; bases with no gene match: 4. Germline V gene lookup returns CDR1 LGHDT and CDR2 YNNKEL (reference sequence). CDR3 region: CASSPRLAGVEQYF. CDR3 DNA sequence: TGTGCCAGCAGCCCCCGACTAGCGGGAGTCGAGCAGTACTTC.

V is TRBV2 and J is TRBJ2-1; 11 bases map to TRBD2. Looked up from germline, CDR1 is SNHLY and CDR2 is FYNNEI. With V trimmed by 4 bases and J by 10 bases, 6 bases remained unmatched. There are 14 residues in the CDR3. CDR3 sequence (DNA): TGTGCCAGCAGTGGGGGGACTAGCGGATGGGAGCAGTTCTTC. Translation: CASSGGTSGWEQFF.

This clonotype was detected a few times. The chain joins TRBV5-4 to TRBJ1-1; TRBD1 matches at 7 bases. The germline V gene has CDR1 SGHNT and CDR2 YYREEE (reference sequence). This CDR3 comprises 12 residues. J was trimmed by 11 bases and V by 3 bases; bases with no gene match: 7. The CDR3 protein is CASSSQDRDAFF. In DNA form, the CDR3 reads TGTGCCAGCAGCTCACAAGACAGGGACGCTTTCTTT.